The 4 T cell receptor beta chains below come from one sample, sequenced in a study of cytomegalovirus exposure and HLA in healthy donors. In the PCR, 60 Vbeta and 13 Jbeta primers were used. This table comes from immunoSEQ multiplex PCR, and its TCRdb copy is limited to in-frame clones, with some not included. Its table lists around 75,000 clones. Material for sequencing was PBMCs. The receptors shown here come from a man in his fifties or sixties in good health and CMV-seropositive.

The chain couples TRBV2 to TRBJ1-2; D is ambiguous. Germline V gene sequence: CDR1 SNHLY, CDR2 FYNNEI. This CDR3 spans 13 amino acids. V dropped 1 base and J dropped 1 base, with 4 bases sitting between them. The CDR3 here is CASSEEHNYGYTF. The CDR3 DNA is TGTGCCAGCAGTGAAGAGCATAACTATGGCTACACCTTC. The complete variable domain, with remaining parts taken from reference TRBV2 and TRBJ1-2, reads EPEVTQTPSHQVTQMGQEVILRCVPISNHLYFYWYRQILGQKVEFLVSFYNNEISEKSEIFDDQFSVERPDGSNFTLKIRSTKLEDSAMYFCASSEEHNYGYTFGSGTRLTVV.

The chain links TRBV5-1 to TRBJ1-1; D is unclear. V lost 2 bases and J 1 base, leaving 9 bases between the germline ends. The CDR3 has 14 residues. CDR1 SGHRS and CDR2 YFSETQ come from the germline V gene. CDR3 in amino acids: CASSFGQQNTEAFF. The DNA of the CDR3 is TGCGCCAGCAGCTTTGGGCAGCAGAACACTGAAGCTTTCTTT.

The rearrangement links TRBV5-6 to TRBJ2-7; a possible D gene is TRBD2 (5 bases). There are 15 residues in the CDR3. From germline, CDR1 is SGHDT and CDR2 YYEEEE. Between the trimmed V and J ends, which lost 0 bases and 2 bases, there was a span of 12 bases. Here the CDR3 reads CASSLALRVAYEQYF. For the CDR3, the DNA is TGTGCCAGCAGCTTGGCTCTGCGGGTAGCCTACGAGCAGTACTTC.

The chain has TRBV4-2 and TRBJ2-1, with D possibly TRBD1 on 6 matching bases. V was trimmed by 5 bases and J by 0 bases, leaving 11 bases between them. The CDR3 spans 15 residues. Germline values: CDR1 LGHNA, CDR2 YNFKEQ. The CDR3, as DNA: TGTGCCAGCAGCGAGGGCAGGGGCTCCTACAATGAGCAGTTCTTC. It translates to CASSEGRGSYNEQFF.